The rows below give T cell receptor beta chains drawn from one sample of a study of T-cell reconstitution after alpha-beta-depleted transplantation in children. TCRdb reprocessed the PCR reads via MiXCR and lists one record per CDR3 protein. The sample lists a few hundred thousand distinct CDR3 sequences, roughly 11% occurring once. Specimen: PBMCs from the stem cell graft donor, collected from the stem cell graft. Every receptor here comes from a human donor who donated a stem cell graft to a child with acute myeloid leukemia. Both conserved end residues are part of each CDR3. Each record gives: J gene, CDR3 length, D gene, clone size, V gene, CDR3 DNA, CDR3 protein. The D gene is left open where the match is weak. Clone size is stated in some rows and not others, as once, few, many or a class when expanded.

>TRBJ2-5|16|TRBD1|few|TRBV5-1
TGCGCCAGCAGCTTGGAGACAGGGGGTTCGGGGGAGACCCAGTACTTC
CASSLETGGSGETQYF
>TRBJ2-1|12|TRBD1|.|TRBV7-8
TGTGCCAGCAGTACTGGGACAGGGAAGCAGTTCTTC
CASSTGTGKQFF
>TRBJ1-1|12|.|.|TRBV14
TGTGCCAGCAGCCAAACTGACAGAAAAGCTTTCTTT
CASSQTDRKAFF
>TRBJ2-4|15|TRBD1|.|TRBV18
TGTGCCAGCTCACCTCCAACAGGGGGCAAAAACATTCAGTACTTC
CASSPPTGGKNIQYF
>TRBJ2-1|15|.|few|TRBV12-3/TRBV12-4
TGTGCCAGCAGTTTAGAGGCTGGAGGCATCTATGAGCAGTTCTTC
CASSLEAGGIYEQFF
>TRBJ2-6|15|.|.|TRBV4-1
TGCGCCAGCAGCCAAGAGTTTACTGGGGCCAACGTCCTGACTTTC
CASSQEFTGANVLTF
>TRBJ2-5|12|.|many|TRBV3-1
TGTGCCAGCAGCCAAGATATAAAGACCCAGTACTTC
CASSQDIKTQYF
>TRBJ1-1|13|.|.|TRBV29-1
TGCAGCGTTGTTGGTCAGCAGAACACTGAAGCTTTCTTT
CSVVGQQNTEAFF
>TRBJ2-3|18|.|few|TRBV15
TGTGCCACCAGCAGAGATGGTACAAGCGCCGGACGGGGAGATACGCAGTATTTT
CATSRDGTSAGRGDTQYF
>TRBJ1-4|14|.|many|TRBV3-1
TGTGCCAGCAGCCCCCCTAAGGGATCCGGAAAACTGTTTTTT
CASSPPKGSGKLFF
>TRBJ1-5|16|.|.|TRBV7-8
TGTGCCAGCAGCTTAGACAGGACCCTTGGCAATCAGCCCCAGCATTTT
CASSLDRTLGNQPQHF
>TRBJ1-4|15|.|few|TRBV6-2/TRBV6-3
TGTGCCAGCAGTTACTCGGGGAGGGACCGAGAAAAACTGTTTTTT
CASSYSGRDREKLFF
>TRBJ2-7|12|.|few|TRBV25-1
TGTGCCAGCAGTGAGACTACCTACGAGCAGTACTTC
CASSETTYEQYF
>TRBJ2-1|14|.|few|TRBV7-9
TGTGCCAGCAGAGACGCCTTCTCCTACAATGAGCAGTTCTTC
CASRDAFSYNEQFF
>TRBJ2-1|13|.|.|TRBV2
TGTGCCAGCAGTGTACGTCTAGCTTATGAGCAGTTCTTC
CASSVRLAYEQFF
>TRBJ2-2|14|.|many|TRBV10-3
TGTGCCATCAGTGAGACTACAAACACCGGGGAGCTGTTTTTT
CAISETTNTGELFF
>TRBJ2-5|13|TRBD2|few|TRBV20-1
TGCAGTGCTATCGGACTAGGAAAAGAGACCCAGTACTTC
CSAIGLGKETQYF
>TRBJ1-5|18|.|.|TRBV10-3
TGTGCCATCAGTGAGTGGGGCGGGGAAGAGGTTAGCAATCAGCCCCAGCATTTT
CAISEWGGEEVSNQPQHF
>TRBJ2-7|15|TRBD2|few|TRBV10-3
TGTGCCATCAGTGAGTCGGGAGGGTTAGCGTACGAGCAGTACTTC
CAISESGGLAYEQYF
>TRBJ1-1|12|.|many|TRBV20-1
TGCAGTGGCACCCAGGGAAGCACTGAAGCTTTCTTT
CSGTQGSTEAFF
>TRBJ2-5|14|TRBD1|many|TRBV29-1
TGCAGCGGGACAGGGGGTTTGTTGCAAGAGACCCAGTACTTC
CSGTGGLLQETQYF
>TRBJ2-1|13|.|few|TRBV24-1
TGTGCCACCAGTGATTTAGGGTCCGATGAGCAGTTCTTC
CATSDLGSDEQFF
>TRBJ2-1|14|TRBD1|few|TRBV12-3/TRBV12-4
TGTGCCAGCAGTGTTGACAGGGAAAGGGATGAGCAGTTCTTC
CASSVDRERDEQFF